This TCR beta chain was captured by sequencing in a study of T-cell memory formation after mild COVID-19. Study in general: Clusters were largely donor specific.

Each CDR3 protein gets one entry after TCRdb re-called the 5' RACE reads with MiXCR. Of around 390,000 distinct CDR3 sequences listed, about 16% are singletons. Findings and caveats of the study: Clones that contracted from day 15 to 85 were balanced CD4/CD8, while later expanders leaned CD4+. Memory from before infection featured some responding clones, which suggests cross-reactive memory joined.

The CDR3 totals 15 residues. The ends lost 0 bases at V and 7 bases at J; junction bases unmatched: 0. Germline assignment: CDR1 MNHEY and CDR2 SVGAGI. This clonotype has just a few counts. Its specificity is unknown. Input material: PBMCs or a T cell subset sorted from them (not recorded which). The sequence was obtained from a man aged 18 to 29 who had mild COVID-19 (a few samples of this study predate the infection). Cell type and time point are not known. V is TRBV6-5 and J is TRBJ1-6; 10 nucleotides align to TRBD1. The CDR3 DNA sequence: TGTGCCAGCAGTTACTCGACAGGGGGCAATTCACCCCTCCACTTT. Translation gives CASSYSTGGNSPLHF.